Sequencing of this T cell receptor (beta chain) was carried out in a study of blood T cell repertoires in COVID-19. As for the study in general: From the United States, Italy and Spain came samples of acute and convalescent COVID-19. T cells, B-cell-depleted T cells, or PBMCs provided the cDNA or gDNA that served as material.

Original handling: Amplification of reference gene primers was used by the study to estimate nucleated cell counts. Method: immunoSEQ multiplex PCR; TCRdb's copy keeps in-frame clones and lacks some. V and J calls and clone size are as listed in that table; D and trimming were resolved from the DNA. The table records hundreds of thousands of clones, roughly 86% of them present only once. The CDR3 length is 17 residues. V shed 4 bases, J shed 3 bases, and the junction held 14 bases outside the gene matches. Germline V gene sequence: CDR1 MRHNA, CDR2 SNTAGT. V usage is TRBV6-4 and J usage is TRBJ2-7; 8 bases agree with TRBD1. This sequence originates from a woman under 40 who had recovered from COVID-19. Material for sequencing was peripheral blood. In DNA form, the CDR3 reads TGTGCCAGCAGTGCAAGAGGCCGGGACAGGACATTCTACGAGCAGTACTTC. This encodes CASSARGRDRTFYEQYF.